The 22 T cell receptor beta chains below all came from one sample that was sequenced in a study of cytomegalovirus exposure and HLA in healthy donors (dated 2017 in TCRdb). Libraries were prepared through the immunoSEQ multiplex PCR assay. The multiplex PCR relied on a mix of 60 forward primers for TCR Vbeta segments and 13 reverse primers for TCR Jbeta segments. The table was pulled from immuneACCESS by TCRdb, which kept in-frame rearrangements only. Such tables lose some clones; where checked, under half of the loss comes from unresolved V genes, and the rest has no known cause. Within this sample are some 150,000 clones, with roughly 79% of them counted one time only. The ten largest make up about 0.66% of the sample. Sequencing was performed on PBMCs. The receptor set was obtained from a male donor in good health and CMV-seronegative.

The chain has TRBV30 and TRBJ2-1; 9 bases align to TRBD2. This CDR3 contains 15 residues. Germline-derived CDR1 and CDR2 are GTSNPN and SVGIG (reference sequence). V shed 3 bases and J 5 bases; nucleotides not matched to a gene: 8. CDR3 residues: CAWRGGGAGDNEQFF. The CDR3 DNA sequence: TGTGCCTGGAGAGGCGGGGGGGCAGGAGACAATGAGCAGTTCTTC.

The chain links TRBV25-1 to TRBJ1-4; D is unresolved. CDR1 MGHDK and CDR2 SYGVNS come from the germline V gene. This CDR3 spans 13 amino acids. V was trimmed by 1 base and J by 4 bases, leaving 4 bases between them. The CDR3 bases are TGTGCCAGCAGTGAATCCGGTAATGAAAAACTGTTTTTT. As protein: CASSESGNEKLFF. Combining the CDR3 with reference TRBV25-1 and TRBJ1-4 gives the whole variable domain EADIYQTPRYLVIGTGKKITLECSQTMGHDKMYWYQQDPGMELHLIHYSYGVNSTEKGDLSSESTVSRIRTEHFPLTLESARPSHTSQYLCASSESGNEKLFFGSGTQLSVL.

This clone was counted only a few times. The chain links TRBV7-2 to TRBJ1-2; 8 nucleotides agree with TRBD1. Unmatched junction bases numbered 18, after V lost 4 bases and J lost 8 bases. This CDR3 has 17 residues. Looked up from germline, CDR1 is SGHTA and CDR2 is FQGNSA. CDR3 sequence reads: CASSSPRSPRTGNGYTF. The CDR3, as DNA: TGTGCCAGCAGCTCCCCAAGATCGCCCAGGACAGGGAACGGCTACACCTTC.

The V and J genes are TRBV7-7 and TRBJ2-5; 13 nucleotides agree with TRBD2. Germline V gene sequence: CDR1 SSHAT, CDR2 FNYEAQ (reference sequence). V was pared by 5 bases and J by 5 bases, with 11 bases of the junction left unmatched. The CDR3 runs to 17 residues. Here the CDR3 reads CASSQGTSGTNGETQYF. The DNA for the CDR3 is TGTGCCAGCAGCCAAGGGACTAGCGGGACAAACGGGGAGACCCAGTACTTC.

This clone appeared a few times. The chain recombines TRBV30 with TRBJ1-5; 8 nucleotides agree with TRBD1. Germline V gives CDR1 GTSNPN, CDR2 SVGIG (reference sequence). CDR3 length: 14 amino acids. V gave up 5 bases and J gave up 4 bases; unmatched junction bases: 7. The CDR3 here is CAWETGQANQPQHF. The CDR3 DNA follows: TGTGCCTGGGAGACGGGACAGGCGAATCAGCCCCAGCATTTT.

The rearrangement uses TRBV7-3 and TRBJ2-7; 8 nucleotides agree with TRBD1. J gave up 7 bases and V 1 base, and 6 bases lay outside the gene matches. Germline V gives CDR1 SGHTA, CDR2 FQGTGA. The CDR3 has 14 amino acids. CDR3 sequence reads: CASSLSGQGEEQYF. The CDR3 coding sequence is TGTGCCAGCAGCTTAAGTGGACAGGGAGAAGAGCAGTACTTC.

The chain employs TRBV5-4 and TRBJ1-6; D unresolved. CDR1 and CDR2 from the germline V gene are SGHNT and YYREEE (reference sequence). Trimming took 1 base from V and 8 from J, leaving 10 bases between them. The CDR3 runs to 14 residues. CDR3 nucleotides: TGTGCCAGCAGCTTGTCCCCGCGTTATTCACCCCTCCACTTT. Translated, it gives CASSLSPRYSPLHF.

This clone was counted only a few times. V gene TRBV9 combines with J gene TRBJ2-3; TRBD2 agrees at 9 bases. V dropped 0 bases and J dropped 6; count of bases not matched to a gene: 5. The CDR3 spans 15 residues. Germline V gives CDR1 SGDLS, CDR2 YYNGEE. Written as DNA, the CDR3 is TGTGCCAGCAGCGTAGCGGCGGGGGGGGTGGATACGCAGTATTTT. It codes for CASSVAAGGVDTQYF. Drawing the rest from reference TRBV9 and TRBJ2-3, the complete variable domain is DSGVTQTPKHLITATGQRVTLRCSPRSGDLSVYWYQQSLDQGLQFLIQYYNGEERAKGNILERFSAQQFPDLHSELNLSSLELGDSALYFCASSVAAGGVDTQYFGPGTRLTVL.

This chain uses TRBV4-3 with TRBJ2-1; 11 nucleotides agree with TRBD2. Germline values: CDR1 LGHNA, CDR2 YSLEER. V dropped 1 base and J dropped 7; count of bases not matched to a gene: 6. The CDR3 is 16 amino acids. The CDR3 loop reads CASSQGTSGGHNEQFF. CDR3 sequence (DNA): TGCGCCAGCAGCCAAGGAACTAGCGGGGGCCATAATGAGCAGTTCTTC.

Comments on this clone: At the DNA level, this CDR3 is encoded by other sequences in the same sample as well. The chain is built from TRBV5-1 and TRBJ2-5; the match to TRBD1 covers 7 bases. Germline CDR1 reads SGHRS; CDR2 reads YFSETQ. The length of the CDR3 is 14 residues. V was pared by 2 bases and J by 2 bases, with 3 bases of the junction left unmatched. The CDR3 DNA follows: TGCGCCAGCAGCTTAGGGGGACAGCAAGAGACCCAGTACTTC. Translating gives CASSLGGQQETQYF.

With regard to this clone: Relative to the germline gene, one junction end is altered; a read error may explain this. The CDR3 DNA reads as TGCGCCAGCAGCCCCGTCGAGGAGGCCCGCCCTGACGCTTTCTTT. This translates into CASSPVEEARPDAFF. The rearrangement uses TRBV4-1 and TRBJ1-1; D gene ambiguous. The V gene's germline CDR1 is MGHRA and CDR2 YSYEKL. The CDR3 runs 15 residues.

The V and J genes are TRBV5-4 and TRBJ2-7; TRBD2 matches at 7 bases. CDR3 length: 16 residues. Germline CDR1 and CDR2: SGHNT and YYREEE (reference sequence). V shed 0 bases and J 6 bases; nucleotides not matched to a gene: 12. This CDR3 is CASSLGAGAAQREQYF. The CDR3 bases are TGTGCCAGCAGCTTGGGTGCGGGAGCTGCACAGCGCGAGCAGTACTTC.

The V and J genes are TRBV7-8 and TRBJ2-2, with 10 bases aligning to TRBD2. There are 16 residues in the CDR3. V was clipped by 4 bases and J by 4 bases; unmatched bases: 6. Germline CDR1 is SGHVS and CDR2 is FQNEAQ. CDR3 sequence: CASSSRLAGVTGELFF. CDR3 sequence (DNA): TGTGCCAGCAGCTCCCGTCTAGCGGGAGTCACCGGGGAGCTGTTTTTT.

This clone was observed a single time. The gene calls are TRBV28 and TRBJ2-1; 10 nucleotides match TRBD1. From germline, CDR1 is MDHEN and CDR2 SYDVKM. The CDR3 loop spans 15 amino acids. V lost 5 bases, J lost 4 bases, and 5 bases stayed unmatched. CDR3 residues: CASSPQGQGYNEQFF. The CDR3 DNA sequence: TGTGCCAGCAGTCCCCAGGGACAGGGGTACAATGAGCAGTTCTTC.

This clone is a singleton in its sample. This sequence joins TRBV11-3 and TRBJ2-3; D might be TRBD1 (6 bases). Trimming cost V 2 bases and J 2 bases, with 11 bases left between them. Germline loops: CDR1 SGHNT, CDR2 YENEEA. The CDR3 has 15 amino acids. The CDR3 DNA reads as TGTGCCAGCAGCTTAACAGGGTCTGCCACAGATACGCAGTATTTT. Residues: CASSLTGSATDTQYF.

This sequence joins TRBV7-2 and TRBJ2-2, with D possibly TRBD1 on 6 matching bases. With 5 bases removed from V and 0 bases from J, the gap between germline ends came to 19 bases. The germline CDR1 and CDR2 sequences are SGHTA and FQGNSA. This CDR3 contains 18 residues. The chain's CDR3 is CASSPPKVWGPNTGELFF. CDR3 nucleotide sequence: TGTGCCAGCAGCCCCCCTAAGGTGTGGGGGCCGAACACCGGGGAGCTGTTTTTT. The full variable domain, its missing parts supplied by reference TRBV7-2 and TRBJ2-2, is GAGVSQSPSNKVTEKGKDVELRCDPISGHTALYWYRQSLGQGLEFLIYFQGNSAPDKSGLPSDRFSAERTGGSVSTLTIQRTQQEDSAVYLCASSPPKVWGPNTGELFFGEGSRLTVL.

The chain has TRBV29-1 and TRBJ1-2; D unclear. This CDR3 is built from 14 residues. The germline V gene has CDR1 SQVTM and CDR2 ANQGSEA. The V end lost 5 bases, the J end lost 2 bases, and 15 bases lay between the germline ends. Here the CDR3 DNA reads TGCAGCGTTTTCGACCAGCGGGAAAACTATGGCTACACCTTC. Translation gives CSVFDQRENYGYTF.

This clone was observed a single time. The chain is built from TRBV4-3 and TRBJ2-5; 7 nucleotides agree with TRBD2. Per the germline V gene, CDR1 is LGHNA and CDR2 is YSLEER. Losses at the gene ends were 0 bases for V and 5 bases for J; bases not matched to a gene: 9. This CDR3 spans 16 amino acids. In DNA, the CDR3 is TGCGCCAGCAGCCAAGATATCGGGGCCGGGGGGGAGACCCAGTACTTC. It is translated as CASSQDIGAGGETQYF.

The chain employs TRBV11-3 and TRBJ2-7; TRBD1 agrees at 7 bases. Losses at the gene ends were 5 bases for V and 3 bases for J; bases not matched to a gene: 10. This CDR3 has 15 amino acids. The germline gives CDR1 SGHNT, CDR2 YENEEA. CDR3 sequence (DNA): TGTGCCAGCAGCCCAGGGGGAACGGTGGTCTACGAGCAGTACTTC. Protein: CASSPGGTVVYEQYF.

V and J are TRBV5-1 and TRBJ2-6; the D gene is possibly TRBD2 (5 bases). With 4 bases removed from V and 3 bases from J, the gap between germline ends came to 11 bases. CDR3 size: 15 residues. Germline V gene data show CDR1 as SGHRS and CDR2 as YFSETQ. The CDR3 is CASSRTGDGANVLTF. Written as DNA, the CDR3 is TGCGCCAGCAGCCGGACCGGGGATGGGGCCAACGTCCTGACTTTC.

J is TRBJ1-1 and V is TRBV5-4; 12 bases are shared with TRBD1. The CDR3 covers 15 residues. Trimming at V came to 2 bases and at J to 11 bases, leaving 10 bases not matched to a gene. Germline V CDR1 and CDR2: SGHNT, YYREEE (reference sequence). The chain's CDR3 is CASSLPGQGALGAFF. In DNA, the CDR3 is TGTGCCAGCAGCTTACCGGGACAGGGGGCTCTGGGGGCTTTCTTT.

The chain couples TRBV6-4 to TRBJ2-2; D unclear. The CDR3 covers 16 residues. Between the trimmed V and J ends, which lost 4 bases and 3 bases, there was a span of 15 bases. Germline V gene data show CDR1 as MRHNA and CDR2 as SNTAGT. The CDR3 protein is CASSASDSRDTGELFF. In DNA form, the CDR3 reads TGTGCCAGCAGTGCCTCAGACTCCCGGGACACCGGGGAGCTGTTTTTT.